Below, one T cell receptor beta chain is given with its context. Its specific antigen is unknown. The record has no base qualities; no much larger clone is one base away. TCR CDR3 regions were amplified from genomic DNA by multiplex PCR using the deep immunoSEQ assay. Extracted genomic DNA from each cell subset was spread evenly across all wells of several immunoSEQ 96-well plates, with each plate serving as a replicate. For sorted subsets, roughly 190 ng of genomic DNA, equivalent to 30,000 or so T cell genomes, went into each replicate PCR. Purified libraries were quantified with a Qubit 3.0 fluorometer, sized on a Bioanalyzer 2100, and re-quantified with the KAPA Library Quantification kit. Every immunoSEQ 96-well plate was sequenced on a separate single-read 150-cycle Illumina NextSeq 550 flow cell. The source study handled its data this way. Because only junctional sequences without quality scores were contained in the immunoSEQ output, filtering matching that applied to full-length reads could not be performed. Sequences were annotated with PyIR, a Python wrapper for IgBLAST v1.9, and V/J genes and CDR3 were assigned using IMGT germline references. Reads were filtered out if the reads had weak V/J assignments (E-value above 1e-6), no CDR3, stop codons, out-of-frame junctions, or ambiguous translated residues. V3J clonotypes were defined as sequences sharing an identical inferred V gene, J gene, and CDR3 amino acid sequence. To compute the percentage overlap between repertoires, the number of shared unique clonotypes was divided by the size of the smaller repertoire. Richness of each repertoire was evaluated using RTK rarefaction, the Chao1 estimator, and Recon v2.1 estimates of unobserved clonotypes. Generation probabilities for all TCRbeta clonotypes obtained by the gDNA method from a handful of donors were computed using OLGA. TCRdb took this table from immuneACCESS and kept in-frame rearrangements with V and J called. Such tables lack part of the clones; where checked against another copy, unresolved V genes explain under half of the gap, and the rest is unexplained. V, J and clone size were drawn from that table, and D and trimming were deduced from the DNA. The sample table shows roughly 2.2 million clones, and just under 95% are seen once. The ten biggest clones cover approximately 0.39% of the sample.

Healthy HIV-negative adults with no recently reported acute infections or vaccinations were included as donors. All donors were Caucasian adults living in Nashville, Tennessee, USA. Magnetic negative selection was used to enrich CD4+ T cells, after which naive cells were positively selected on CD45RA and the negative fraction became the memory subset. Blood was collected by leukapheresis, and PBMCs were isolated by Ficoll-Histopaque density gradient centrifugation and then cryopreserved in liquid nitrogen vapor phase. Analytical flow cytometry was used to check the purity and quantity of each magnetically sorted T cell population. From each sorted fraction, genomic DNA was isolated and quantified by UV absorbance on a Nanodrop 2000c. The germline V gene gives CDR1 as MNHEY and CDR2 as SVGAGI. The CDR3 contains 13 residues, cysteine and phenylalanine counted. Only the CDR3 part of the read is kept: 39 bases, read in frame from the first base. V is reduced by 4 bases and J by 5 bases, leaving a spacing of 11 bases between them.

The data originate from a study of shared clonotypes between healthy human individuals (dated by TCRdb to about 2020). With regard to the full study: The cohort comprised two women and three men aged 18 to 49 years. Per donor, leukapheresis produced somewhere between about 0.8 and 9 billion PBMCs. Libraries were prepared and TCR repertoires were sequenced by different laboratories using diverse techniques, in order to increase sequencing depth and limit assay-specific biases. Blood TCR repertoires of roughly 5 healthy adults were deeply sequenced to estimate repertoire size and the extent of clonotype sharing between individuals. For each donor, CD4 naive and CD4 memory were each given three plates, CD8 naive was given two plates, and CD8 memory was given one plate. Points the paper makes about the study in general: Even with the large sequencing depth, rarefaction of the sorted-subset datasets indicated that sequencing was incomplete. Based on pairwise subsampling, the degree of clonotype sharing among donors was expected to be affected by sequencing depth. Clonotypes shared by all four sorted-subset donors showed higher generation probabilities than non-shared clonotypes. The small number of donors limited the genetic and exposure-history diversity represented. Sampling was limited to blood, and TCR repertoires in tissue likely differ from TCR repertoires in blood. Naive subsets generally had larger estimated clonotype richness than memory subsets. Roughly 5.2% of naive CD4, 3.5% of naive CD8, approximately 2% of memory CD4, and over 0.35% of memory CD8 clonotypes were shared across a few donors.

This TCR was recovered from a man between 18 and 35 years old in good health. Some clones in this sample may be carry-over from other donors' samples. In this chain, TRBV6-5 is recombined with TRBJ1-1, with the D segment identity uncertain. What was sequenced was naive CD4+ T cells from PBMCs. This sample's cell subset or site label indicates: CD45RA+ positively selected. The nucleotide sequence reads as follows: TGTGCCAGCAGTTCATCAGGCGTTACTGAAGCTTTCTTT. The translation is CASSSSGVTEAFF.